A single sample gave rise to the 26 T cell receptor beta chains below, sequenced in a study of beta chain features in type 1 diabetes. Whole-study findings and limits: Patients with Type 1 diabetes showed moderately but significantly shorter TCRB CDR3s in all four CD4+ subsets.

The authors reverse transcribed all of the isolated RNA, so sequencing captured expressed TCRB transcripts. Some clones are missing from TCRdb's copy, which holds only in-frame ones; the method was immunoSEQ multiplex PCR. Of approximately 600,000 clones in the sample, 9.5% to 15% were seen once. For these receptors, no antigen is known. Input material: naive CD4+ T cells from blood. The receptors shown here come from a man aged 25 to 40 with type 1 diabetes.

Note on this clone: Other DNA sequences in the sample encode the same CDR3. V is TRBV4-3 and J is TRBJ1-2; D is unresolved. The CDR3 loop spans 13 amino acids. V was shortened by 1 base and J by 2 bases, with 5 bases between the two germline ends. Germline V gene lookup returns CDR1 LGHNA and CDR2 YSLEER. For the CDR3, the DNA is TGCGCCAGCAGCCAAGTAGGGAACTATGGCTACACCTTC. The encoded protein is CASSQVGNYGYTF.

The CDR3 nucleotides read TGTGCCAGCTCACCACCGAATGCGGATGAGCAGTTCTTC. Translating gives CASSPPNADEQFF. The rearrangement uses TRBV18 and TRBJ2-1, with unresolved D. The CDR3 loop spans 13 amino acids. CDR1 and CDR2 from the germline V gene are KGHSH and LQKENI. The V end lost 0 bases, the J end lost 8 bases, and 8 bases lay between the germline ends.

The chain joins TRBV5-6 to TRBJ1-6, with D uncertain. The CDR3 sequence is 16 residues long. V lost 4 bases to trimming and J lost 0 bases, with 11 bases between them. From germline, CDR1 is SGHDT and CDR2 YYEEEE. The chain's CDR3 is CASSQLGSSYNSPLHF. CDR3 bases: TGTGCCAGCAGCCAGTTGGGGAGCTCCTATAATTCACCCCTCCACTTT.

This clone was seen only a few times. The chain has TRBV19 and TRBJ1-5; tentatively, D is TRBD1 (6 bases). This CDR3 spans 15 amino acids. The V gene's germline CDR1 is LNHDA and CDR2 SQIVND (reference sequence). Trimming took off 3 bases at V and 2 bases at J, with 11 bases between the two ends. This CDR3 reads CASSMDGGRNQPQHF. In nucleotides, the CDR3 is TGTGCCAGTAGTATGGACGGGGGCCGCAATCAGCCCCAGCATTTT.

Only a few counts were recorded for this clone. The chain couples TRBV28 to TRBJ1-6, with a tentative D call TRBD1 (6 bases). The CDR3 length is 14 residues. Between the trimmed V and J ends, which lost 3 bases and 7 bases, there was a span of 10 bases. From germline, CDR1 is MDHEN and CDR2 SYDVKM. The CDR3 protein is CASSLTGFNSPLHF. The CDR3 nucleotides read TGTGCCAGCAGTTTGACAGGATTCAATTCACCCCTCCACTTT.

This clone was seen only a few times. CDR3 sequence reads: CSVFLGRHSSSYEQYF. Here the CDR3 DNA reads TGCAGCGTTTTTTTGGGGAGGCACTCGAGCTCCTACGAGCAGTACTTC. This chain connects TRBV29-1 to TRBJ2-7, with D possibly being TRBD2 (6 bases). This CDR3 has 16 residues. Deletions cut 5 bases from V and 0 bases from J, with 20 bases between. Germline V lookup: CDR1 SQVTM, CDR2 ANQGSEA.

The chain employs TRBV14 and TRBJ2-3; D is tentatively TRBD1 or TRBD2 (5 bases each). CDR1 is SGHDN and CDR2 is FVKESK in the germline V gene. The CDR3 loop spans 14 amino acids. The ends were cut back, 1 base at V and 4 bases at J, with 9 bases in the middle. The CDR3 DNA follows: TGTGCCAGCAGCCAAGTGAGGGGTGCAGATACGCAGTATTTT. Its protein is CASSQVRGADTQYF.

This chain joins TRBV4-3 and TRBJ2-2, with no clear D. CDR1 is LGHNA, CDR2 YSLEER, per germline. Between the trimmed V and J ends, which lost 4 bases and 5 bases, there was a span of 17 bases. The CDR3 has 16 residues. The CDR3 nucleotides are TGCGCCAGCAGCCTACTCTCCGCGGTAGGGACCGGGGAGCTGTTTTTT. Encoded protein: CASSLLSAVGTGELFF.

The J gene is TRBJ2-1, the V gene TRBV28, with 9 bases aligning to TRBD1. After removal of 5 bases from V and 3 bases from J, the junction contained 2 bases not matched to a gene. Per germline, CDR1 MDHEN and CDR2 SYDVKM. The CDR3 loop spans 14 amino acids. As DNA, the CDR3 is TGTGCCAGCAGTCCGACAGGGGGCTACAATGAGCAGTTCTTC. Translation gives CASSPTGGYNEQFF.

V usage is TRBV5-1 and J usage is TRBJ2-5, with a tentative D call TRBD1 (5 bases). Germline CDR1 and CDR2: SGHRS and YFSETQ. The CDR3 runs to 17 residues. V was cut by 1 base and J by 1 base, with 17 bases left in between. The CDR3: CASSLPLLGASQETQYF. The CDR3 DNA is TGCGCCAGCAGCTTGCCCCTTTTAGGGGCGAGCCAAGAGACCCAGTACTTC.

This clone was seen more than once but under ten times. The chain carries TRBV19 and TRBJ1-5; TRBD1 aligns across 7 bases. V lost 5 bases, J lost 3 bases, and 10 bases stayed unmatched. CDR3 length: 16 residues. Germline CDR1 LNHDA, CDR2 SQIVND (reference sequence). For the CDR3, the DNA is TGTGCCAGTAGTTTCTGGCCAGGGGGGAACAATCAGCCCCAGCATTTT. It yields the protein CASSFWPGGNNQPQHF. Variable domain in full (rest from reference TRBV19 and TRBJ1-5): DGGITQSPKYLFRKEGQNVTLSCEQNLNHDAMYWYRQDPGQGLRLIYYSQIVNDFQKGDIAEGYSVSREKKESFPLTVTSAQKNPTAFYLCASSFWPGGNNQPQHFGDGTRLSIL.

The chain carries TRBV12-5 and TRBJ1-4; TRBD1 agrees at 8 bases. After removal of 6 bases from V and 4 bases from J, the junction contained 1 base not matched to a gene. The CDR3 length is 13 residues. Germline CDR1 is LGHNT and CDR2 is FRNRAP. CDR3 nucleotides: TGTGCTAGTGGCGGACAGGGTAATGAAAAACTGTTTTTT. Protein: CASGGQGNEKLFF.

This clone showed up just a few times. The chain joins TRBV2 to TRBJ1-2; the match to TRBD1 covers 7 bases. This CDR3 region has 14 residues. The V segment lost 6 bases and the J segment 5 bases; nucleotides outside the gene matches: 9. The germline gives CDR1 SNHLY, CDR2 FYNNEI. In nucleotides, the CDR3 is TGTGCCAGCAGCGGCGGGACAGTACTTTATGGCTACACCTTC. Translated: CASSGGTVLYGYTF.

To note about this clone: Germline is not matched at one junction end, which may reflect a read error. This chain connects TRBV16 to TRBJ1-2, with D maybe TRBD1 (5 bases). CDR1 and CDR2 (germline): KGHSY, FQNENV. The CDR3 runs to 14 residues. The CDR3 DNA follows: TGTGCCAGCAGCCAATCAGCTGGGACGGCGGGGACGCGATTC. This sequence encodes CASSQSAGTAGTRF.

The chain uses TRBV9 and TRBJ1-2, with TRBD1 matching 7 bases. From germline, CDR1 is SGDLS and CDR2 YYNGEE. The CDR3 consists of 17 residues. Trimming removed 5 bases from V and 0 bases from J; junction bases left unmatched: 13. CDR3 amino acids: CASSPNRGPSTNYGYTF. The CDR3 nucleotides read TGTGCCAGCAGTCCGAACAGGGGCCCCTCGACTAACTATGGCTACACCTTC.

This clone came up a few times. V and J are TRBV6-6 and TRBJ1-1; possible D gene TRBD1, 5 bases. The V gene's germline CDR1 is MNHNY and CDR2 SVGAGI (reference sequence). The germline V and J ends were trimmed by 6 bases and 1 base, with 12 bases remaining between them. The CDR3 loop spans 14 amino acids. The CDR3 DNA sequence: TGTGCCAGCAGCCGGGGACGGCAGAACACTGAAGCTTTCTTT. It yields the protein CASSRGRQNTEAFF.

The chain carries TRBV11-1 and TRBJ2-7; no definite D call. Trimming pared 5 bases from V and 2 bases from J, leaving 7 bases between. CDR3 length: 12 residues. From germline, CDR1 is SGHAT and CDR2 FQDESV (reference sequence). CDR3 amino acids: CASSALPYEQYF. The CDR3 DNA reads TGTGCCAGCAGCGCCCTGCCCTACGAGCAGTACTTC. Full variable domain (remainder filled in from reference TRBV11-1 and TRBJ2-7): EAEVAQSPRYKITEKSQAVAFWCDPISGHATLYWYRQILGQGPELLVQFQDESVVDDSQLPKDRFSAERLKGVDSTLKIQPAELGDSAMYLCASSALPYEQYFGPGTRLTVT.

V is TRBV6-6 and J is TRBJ1-2; 7 bases are a match to TRBD1. Germline trimming cut 7 bases from V and 6 bases from J; bases unmatched to any gene: 11. The CDR3 contains 14 residues. Germline CDR1 reads MNHNY; CDR2 reads SVGAGI (reference sequence). CDR3 sequence: CASTFPQGQDGYTF. CDR3 nucleotide sequence: TGTGCCAGCACCTTTCCACAGGGGCAGGATGGCTACACCTTC.

This chain links TRBV19 with TRBJ1-6; D may be TRBD1 (6 bases). CDR1 is LNHDA, CDR2 SQIVND, per germline (reference sequence). The CDR3 length is 15 residues. The V and J ends lost 2 bases and 10 bases respectively, with 15 bases between them. CDR3: CASSIFGQGSSPLHF. The CDR3 coding sequence is TGTGCCAGTAGTATATTTGGGCAGGGGAGCTCACCCCTCCACTTT.

Here the CDR3 reads CASSLNWGTGYEQYF. CDR3 nucleotides: TGCGCCAGCAGCTTGAACTGGGGGACTGGCTACGAGCAGTACTTC. The rearrangement uses TRBV5-1 and TRBJ2-7; maybe TRBD2 (6 bases). CDR1 SGHRS and CDR2 YFSETQ come from the germline V gene. Deletions cut 1 base from V and 3 bases from J, with 14 bases between. The CDR3 sequence is 15 residues long.

The V and J genes are TRBV18 and TRBJ2-3; D is unresolved. CDR3 length: 17 amino acids. V gave up 3 bases and J gave up 1 base, with 17 bases separating them. From germline, CDR1 is KGHSH and CDR2 LQKENI. The CDR3 loop is CASSPKVATGGTDTQYF. The CDR3, as DNA: TGTGCCAGCTCACCCAAGGTGGCGACTGGAGGCACAGATACGCAGTATTTT.

The J gene is TRBJ2-5, the V gene TRBV11-2; possible D gene TRBD2, 6 bases. The V gene lost 5 bases and the J gene lost 2 bases, with 9 bases spanning the gap. Germline V gene data show CDR1 as SGHAT and CDR2 as FQNNGV. The CDR3 is made up of 13 amino acids. The CDR3 sequence: CASSRGRQETQYF. The CDR3 nucleotides read TGTGCCAGCAGCCGGGGGAGACAAGAGACCCAGTACTTC.

This clone was counted a few times. This rearrangement joins TRBV7-9 to TRBJ2-3; D assignment may be TRBD1 or TRBD2 (5 bases each). V was cut by 1 base and J by 6 bases, with 17 bases left in between. CDR1 SEHNR and CDR2 FQNEAQ come from the germline V gene (reference sequence). The CDR3 spans 16 residues. CDR3 protein: CASSLVSGSIADTQYF. The DNA for the CDR3 is TGTGCCAGCAGCTTAGTGTCAGGGAGTATTGCGGATACGCAGTATTTT.

V gene TRBV18 combines with J gene TRBJ1-1; weak D call: TRBD1 (5 bases). CDR1 is KGHSH and CDR2 is LQKENI in the germline V gene. CDR3 length: 13 residues. V shed 8 bases and J shed 1 base, with 11 bases lying between them. The CDR3 region is CASLPQGNTEAFF. CDR3 nucleotides: TGTGCCAGCCTCCCTCAGGGGAACACTGAAGCTTTCTTT.

The table lists this clone with a few counts. The chain combines TRBV30 with TRBJ1-2, with TRBD1 matching over 7 bases. The CDR3 runs to 14 residues. From germline, CDR1 is GTSNPN and CDR2 SVGIG (reference sequence). Trimming removed 2 bases from V and 0 bases from J; junction bases left unmatched: 3. DNA of the CDR3: TGTGCCTGGAGTTGGGACAGAACTAACTATGGCTACACCTTC. Encoded protein: CAWSWDRTNYGYTF.

The table lists this clone with a few counts. The chain has TRBV14 and TRBJ2-7, with D possibly matching TRBD2 (5 bases). Germline CDR1 and CDR2: SGHDN and FVKESK. V dropped 4 bases and J dropped 0 bases, with 19 bases sitting between them. The CDR3 has 17 amino acids. CDR3 amino acids: CASSPRGVLRSSYEQYF. The CDR3 DNA reads as TGTGCCAGCAGCCCCCGGGGTGTTTTGAGGAGCTCCTACGAGCAGTACTTC.